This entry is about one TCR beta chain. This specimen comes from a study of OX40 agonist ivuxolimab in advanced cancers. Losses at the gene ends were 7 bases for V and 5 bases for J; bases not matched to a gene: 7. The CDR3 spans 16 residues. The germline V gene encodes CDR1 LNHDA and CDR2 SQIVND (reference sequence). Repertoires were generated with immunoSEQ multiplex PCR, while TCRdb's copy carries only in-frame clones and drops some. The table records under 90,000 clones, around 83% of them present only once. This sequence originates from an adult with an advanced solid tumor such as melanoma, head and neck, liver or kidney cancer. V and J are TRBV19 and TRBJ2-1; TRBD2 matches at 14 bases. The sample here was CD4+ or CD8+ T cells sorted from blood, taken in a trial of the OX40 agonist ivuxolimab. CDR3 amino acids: CASIQPGLAGDNEQFF. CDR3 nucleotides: TGTGCCAGTATTCAACCGGGACTAGCGGGGGACAATGAGCAGTTCTTC.